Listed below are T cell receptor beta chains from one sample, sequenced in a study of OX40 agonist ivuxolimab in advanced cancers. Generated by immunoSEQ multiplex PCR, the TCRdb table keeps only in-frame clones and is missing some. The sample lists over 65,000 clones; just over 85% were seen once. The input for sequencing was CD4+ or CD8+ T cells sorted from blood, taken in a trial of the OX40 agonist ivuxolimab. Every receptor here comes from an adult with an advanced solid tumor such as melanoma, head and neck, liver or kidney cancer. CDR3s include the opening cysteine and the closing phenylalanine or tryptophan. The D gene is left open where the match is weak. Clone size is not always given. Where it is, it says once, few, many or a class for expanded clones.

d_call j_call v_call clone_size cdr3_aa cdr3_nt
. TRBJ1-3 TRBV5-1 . CASSFDFSGNTIYF TGCGCCAGCAGCTTTGACTTCTCTGGAAACACCATATATTTT
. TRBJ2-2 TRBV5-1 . CASSLVSTETNTGELFF TGCGCCAGCAGCTTGGTATCGACAGAAACTAATACCGGGGAGCTGTTTTTT
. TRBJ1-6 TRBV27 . CASSRGWDSPLHF TGTGCCAGCAGCAGGGGTTGGGATTCACCCCTCCACTTT
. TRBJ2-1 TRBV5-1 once CASSLIGTLSYNEQFF TGCGCCAGCAGCTTGATCGGGACTCTCTCCTACAATGAGCAGTTCTTC
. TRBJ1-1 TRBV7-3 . CASSLQMNTEAFF TGTGCCAGCAGCCTCCAGATGAACACTGAAGCTTTCTTT
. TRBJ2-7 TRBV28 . CASSFGEARVGEQYF TGTGCCAGCAGCTTCGGCGAGGCGCGAGTTGGCGAGCAGTACTTC
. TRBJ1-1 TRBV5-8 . CASSLEQVAEAFF TGTGCCAGCAGCTTGGAGCAGGTGGCTGAAGCTTTCTTT
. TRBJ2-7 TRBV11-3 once CASSLSGREQYF TGTGCCAGCAGCTTATCTGGACGCGAGCAGTACTTC
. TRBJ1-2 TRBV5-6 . CASSLSDSRRRGYTF TGTGCCAGCAGCTTAAGTGACAGTCGCCGAAGGGGCTACACCTTC
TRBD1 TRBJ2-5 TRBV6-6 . CASSYLDRGSSETQYF TGTGCCAGCAGTTACTTAGACAGGGGGTCATCAGAGACCCAGTACTTC
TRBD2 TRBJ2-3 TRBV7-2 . CASSITSAFSTDTQYF TGTGCCAGCAGCATCACTAGCGCTTTTAGCACAGATACGCAGTATTTT
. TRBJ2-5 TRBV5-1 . CASSLGGSWTQYF TGCGCCAGCAGCTTGGGGGGATCCTGGACCCAGTACTTC
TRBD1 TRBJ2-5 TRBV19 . CASSIGQGAGTQYF TGTGCCAGTAGTATAGGACAGGGGGCAGGGACCCAGTACTTC
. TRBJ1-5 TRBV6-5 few CASRTTGYSNQPQHF TGTGCCAGCAGGACCACAGGGTATAGCAATCAGCCCCAGCATTTT
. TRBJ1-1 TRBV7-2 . CASSPYETEAFF TGTGCCAGCAGCCCCTATGAGACTGAAGCTTTCTTT
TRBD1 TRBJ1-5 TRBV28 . CASRYRGRSSNQPQHF TGTGCCAGCAGGTACAGGGGGCGCTCTAGCAATCAGCCCCAGCATTTT
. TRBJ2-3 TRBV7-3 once CASSLSGDTQYF TGTGCCAGCAGCTTAAGCGGTGATACGCAGTATTTT
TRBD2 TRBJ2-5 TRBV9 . CASSVDLAGVQETQYF TGTGCCAGCAGCGTAGACCTAGCGGGGGTCCAAGAGACCCAGTACTTC
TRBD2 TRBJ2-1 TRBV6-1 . CASSRVRSGGNEQFF TGTGCCAGCAGTAGGGTGCGCTCCGGGGGGAATGAGCAGTTCTTC
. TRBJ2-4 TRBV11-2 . CASSNRVRDIQYF TGTGCCAGCAGCAACAGGGTTCGGGACATTCAGTACTTC
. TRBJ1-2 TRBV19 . CASQMWGGYTF TGTGCCAGCCAAATGTGGGGTGGCTACACCTTC
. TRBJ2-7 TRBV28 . CASSDPNPSVQYF TGTGCCAGCAGTGACCCAAATCCAAGTGTGCAGTACTTC
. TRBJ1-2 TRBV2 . CASSEALWTDRKWGYTF TGTGCCAGCAGTGAAGCGCTTTGGACGGATAGAAAGTGGGGCTACACCTTC
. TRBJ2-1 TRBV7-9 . CASSLNGRLNEQFF TGTGCCAGCAGCTTGAATGGCCGCCTCAATGAGCAGTTCTTC
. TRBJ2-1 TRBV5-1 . CASSLRRVEYNEQFF TGCGCCAGCAGCTTGCGCAGGGTTGAATACAATGAGCAGTTCTTC
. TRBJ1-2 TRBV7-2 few CASSLTNYGYTF TGTGCCAGCAGCTTGACTAACTATGGCTACACCTTC
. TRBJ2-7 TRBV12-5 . CASGLARDGSSYEQYF TGTGCTAGTGGTTTGGCACGCGACGGAAGCTCCTACGAGCAGTACTTC
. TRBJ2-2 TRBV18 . CASSPHKENTGELFF TGTGCCAGCTCACCACATAAGGAGAACACCGGGGAGCTGTTTTTT
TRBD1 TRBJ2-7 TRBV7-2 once CASSLMGQGIREQYF TGTGCCAGCAGCTTAATGGGACAGGGGATCCGCGAGCAGTACTTC
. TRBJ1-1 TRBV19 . CASSISFESSTEAFF TGTGCCAGTAGTATTTCGTTCGAGAGTTCCACTGAAGCTTTCTTT
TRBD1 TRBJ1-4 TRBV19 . CASSSSGTANEKLFF TGTGCCAGTAGTTCGTCCGGGACAGCAAATGAAAAACTGTTTTTT
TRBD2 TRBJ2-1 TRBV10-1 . CASSERGGSYNEQFF TGCGCCAGCAGTGAGCGGGGGGGCTCCTACAATGAGCAGTTCTTC
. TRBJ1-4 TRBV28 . CASSVDWGGGFDEKLFF TGTGCCAGCAGTGTTGATTGGGGCGGCGGGTTCGATGAAAAACTGTTTTTT
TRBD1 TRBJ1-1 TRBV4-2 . CASSQDGTGLAEAFF TGTGCCAGCAGCCAAGATGGGACAGGGCTCGCTGAAGCTTTCTTT
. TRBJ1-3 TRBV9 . CASSPPSGNTIYF TGTGCCAGCAGCCCGCCGTCTGGAAACACCATATATTTT
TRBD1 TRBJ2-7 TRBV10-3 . CAVGTGRDEQYF TGTGCCGTCGGGACAGGGAGGGACGAGCAGTACTTC